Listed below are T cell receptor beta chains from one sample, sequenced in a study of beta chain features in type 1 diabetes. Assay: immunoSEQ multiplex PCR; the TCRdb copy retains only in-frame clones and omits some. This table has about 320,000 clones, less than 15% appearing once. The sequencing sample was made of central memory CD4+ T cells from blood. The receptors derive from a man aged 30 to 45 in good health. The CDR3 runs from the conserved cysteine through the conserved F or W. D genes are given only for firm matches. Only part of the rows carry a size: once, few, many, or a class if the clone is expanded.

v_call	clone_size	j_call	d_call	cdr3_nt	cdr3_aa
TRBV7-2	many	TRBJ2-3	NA	TGTGCCAGCAGCCGGGACACGGGCACAGATACGCAGTATTTT	CASSRDTGTDTQYF
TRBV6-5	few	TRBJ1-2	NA	TGTGCCAGCAGTTGGACAGCACAGAAGGCTTATGGCTACACCTTC	CASSWTAQKAYGYTF
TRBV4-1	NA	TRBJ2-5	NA	TGCGCCAGCAGCCCGGGTCGTACCGCATTAGAGATTCAAGAGACCCAGTACTTC	CASSPGRTALEIQETQYF
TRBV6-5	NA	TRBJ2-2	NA	TGTGCCAGCAGTTCCGCGGGGGCAGGGAACACCGGGGAGCTGTTTTTT	CASSSAGAGNTGELFF
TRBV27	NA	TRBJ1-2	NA	TGTGCCAGCAGTTTATACAGCGAACTTGCTAACTATGGCTACACCTTC	CASSLYSELANYGYTF
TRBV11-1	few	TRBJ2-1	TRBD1	TGTGCCAGCTTAGGGACAGGCCATTACAATGAGCAGTTCTTC	CASLGTGHYNEQFF
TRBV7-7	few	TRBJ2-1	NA	TGTGCTAGCAGCGCAATGGGGGGAGAGCAGTTCTTC	CASSAMGGEQFF
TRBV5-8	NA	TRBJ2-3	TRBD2	TGTGCCAGCATTGCGGGGGGCACAGATACGCAGTATTTT	CASIAGGTDTQYF
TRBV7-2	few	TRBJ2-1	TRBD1	TGTGCCAGCAGCCACGGACAGGCATACTCCTACAATGAGCAGTTCTTC	CASSHGQAYSYNEQFF
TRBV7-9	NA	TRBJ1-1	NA	TGTGCCAGCAGCTTAGACACTGAAGCTTTCTTT	CASSLDTEAFF
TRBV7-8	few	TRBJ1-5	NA	TGTGCCAGCAGCTTAGTTTCAGGATACAATCAGCCCCAGCATTTT	CASSLVSGYNQPQHF
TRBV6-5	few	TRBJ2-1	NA	TGTGCCAGCAGTGACCGGGGCCTCCGGAGTGAGCAGTTCTTC	CASSDRGLRSEQFF
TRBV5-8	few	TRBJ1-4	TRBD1	TGTGCCAGCAGCTTGGGTGCCAGGGGGCGCGTTGAAAAACTGTTTTTT	CASSLGARGRVEKLFF
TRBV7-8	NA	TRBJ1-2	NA	TGTGCCAGCAGACCCTTTCGATCCTATGGCTACACCTTC	CASRPFRSYGYTF
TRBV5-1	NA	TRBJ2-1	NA	TGCGCCAGCAGCTTAACAGGGAATTCTGGCTCCTACAATGAGCAGTTCTTC	CASSLTGNSGSYNEQFF
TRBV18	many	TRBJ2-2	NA	TGTGCCAGCTCACCGGACACCGGGGAGCTGTTTTTT	CASSPDTGELFF
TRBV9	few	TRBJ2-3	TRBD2	TGTGCCAGCAGCAGAGGGACTAGCGGGCCTACAGATACGCAGTATTTT	CASSRGTSGPTDTQYF
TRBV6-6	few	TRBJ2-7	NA	TGTGCCAGCAGTAACTACGAGCAGTACTTC	CASSNYEQYF
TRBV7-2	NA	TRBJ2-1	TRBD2	TGTGCCAGCAGCTTATCGTCTGCGGGAGGAACTCAGTTCTTC	CASSLSSAGGTQFF
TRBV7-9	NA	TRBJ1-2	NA	TGTGCCAGCAGCTTAAGTCGTATGGGCAGCCCGAACTATGGCTACACCTTC	CASSLSRMGSPNYGYTF
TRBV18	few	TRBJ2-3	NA	TGTGCCAGCTCACCAACGAGCACGCAGTATTTT	CASSPTSTQYF
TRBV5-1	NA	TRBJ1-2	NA	TGCGCCAGCAGCTTGACTTCGGGCACAAAGGGTGGCTACACCTTC	CASSLTSGTKGGYTF
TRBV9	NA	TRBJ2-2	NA	TGTGCCAGCAGCGGGAACAGAGTAGAGAACACCGGGGAGCTGTTTTTT	CASSGNRVENTGELFF
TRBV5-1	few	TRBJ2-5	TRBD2	TGCGCCAGCAGCTTGGCGAACGGGAGGGCCGCCCAAGGGGCAGAGACCCAGTACTTC	CASSLANGRAAQGAETQYF
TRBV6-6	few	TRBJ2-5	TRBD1	TGTGCCAGCAGCTTGCCCAGGGGGCGAGAGACCCAGTACTTC	CASSLPRGRETQYF
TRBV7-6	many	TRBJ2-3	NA	TGTGCCAGCAGCTTTCCTGGGGATACGCAGTATTTT	CASSFPGDTQYF
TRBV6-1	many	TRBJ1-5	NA	TGTGCCAGCAGTGAAAGTCGGCAGGGAAGGTATCAGCCCCAGCATTTT	CASSESRQGRYQPQHF
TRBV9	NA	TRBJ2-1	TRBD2	TGTGCCAGCAGCGTAGAAGCGGGAGGGCTCTACAATGAGCAGTTCTTC	CASSVEAGGLYNEQFF
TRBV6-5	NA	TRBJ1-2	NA	TGTGCCAGCCTCCCGATGGGGCAGCTCTATGGCTACACCTTC	CASLPMGQLYGYTF
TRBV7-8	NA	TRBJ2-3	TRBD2	TGTGCCAGCAGCTTTGGCGGGGCGGGAGGGCCTTCGGGAGATACGCAGTATTTT	CASSFGGAGGPSGDTQYF
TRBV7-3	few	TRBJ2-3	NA	TGTGCCAGCAGCCCCGGACGAGATACGCAGTATTTT	CASSPGRDTQYF
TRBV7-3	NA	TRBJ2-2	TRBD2	TGTGCCAGCAGCACGGGACTATCCGGGGAGCTGTTTTTT	CASSTGLSGELFF
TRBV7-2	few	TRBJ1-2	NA	TGTGCCAGCAGCCGTCGCAGGGAATTCGGGGGCTACACCTTC	CASSRRREFGGYTF
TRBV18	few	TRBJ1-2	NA	TGTGCCAGCTCACCACTACCGGGGGGTGGCTACACCTTC	CASSPLPGGGYTF
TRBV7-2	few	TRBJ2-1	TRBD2	TGTGCCAGCAGCTTAGGGCCGGTGGTAAGCGGGAGCAATGAGCAGTTCTTC	CASSLGPVVSGSNEQFF
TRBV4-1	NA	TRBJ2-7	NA	TGCGCCAGCAGCCAAGGGAGAGGGGGAGGTTCCTACGAGCAGTACTTC	CASSQGRGGGSYEQYF
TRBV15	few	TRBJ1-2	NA	TGTGCCACCAGCAGAGATTTGGGGGATGCTAACTATGGCTACACCTTC	CATSRDLGDANYGYTF
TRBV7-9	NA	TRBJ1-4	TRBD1	TGTGCCAGCAGCCCAGGACAGGGGGCTCGAGAAAAACTGTTTTTT	CASSPGQGAREKLFF
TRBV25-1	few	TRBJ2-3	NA	TGTGCCAGCAGTGACCTTCGGGAAAGCACAGATACGCAGTATTTT	CASSDLRESTDTQYF
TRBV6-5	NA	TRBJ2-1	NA	TGTGCCAGCAGACACAGCTACAATGAGCAGTTCTTC	CASRHSYNEQFF
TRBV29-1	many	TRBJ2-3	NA	TGCAGCGTAGGAGGGGGCCTGACAGATACGCAGTATTTT	CSVGGGLTDTQYF
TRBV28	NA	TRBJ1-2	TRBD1	TGTGCCAGCAGGGTACAGGGGGCCGGCTACACCTTC	CASRVQGAGYTF
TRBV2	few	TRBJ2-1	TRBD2	TGTGCCAGCAGTGAGATAGCGGGAGGGGATGAGCAGTTCTTC	CASSEIAGGDEQFF
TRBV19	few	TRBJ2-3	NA	TGTGCCAGTAGTACTTACGATACGCAGTATTTT	CASSTYDTQYF
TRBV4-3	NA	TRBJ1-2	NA	TGCGCCAGCAGCCTTGGGGGTGCGGACTATGGCTACACCTTC	CASSLGGADYGYTF
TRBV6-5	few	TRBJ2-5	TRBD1	TGTGCCAGCAGTTACCCGGGACAGCAAGAGACCCAGTACTTC	CASSYPGQQETQYF
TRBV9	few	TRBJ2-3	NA	TGTGCCAGCAGCAACAGCCTTTTCACAGATACGCAGTATTTT	CASSNSLFTDTQYF